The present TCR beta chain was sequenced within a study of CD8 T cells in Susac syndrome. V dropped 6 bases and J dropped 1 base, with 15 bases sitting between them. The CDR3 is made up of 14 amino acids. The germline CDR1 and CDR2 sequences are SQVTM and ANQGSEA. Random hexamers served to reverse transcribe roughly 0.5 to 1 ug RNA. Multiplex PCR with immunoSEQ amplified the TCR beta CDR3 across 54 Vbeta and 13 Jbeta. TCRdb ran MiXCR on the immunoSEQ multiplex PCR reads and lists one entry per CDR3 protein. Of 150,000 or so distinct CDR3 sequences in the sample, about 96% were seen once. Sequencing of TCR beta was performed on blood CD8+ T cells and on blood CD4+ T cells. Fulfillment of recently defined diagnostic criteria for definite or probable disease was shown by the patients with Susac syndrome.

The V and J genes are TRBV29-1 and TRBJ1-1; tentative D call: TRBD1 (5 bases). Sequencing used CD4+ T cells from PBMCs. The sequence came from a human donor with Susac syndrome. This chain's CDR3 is CSVRGDLKNTEAFF. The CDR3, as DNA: TGCAGCGTCCGAGGGGATCTGAAGAACACTGAAGCTTTCTTT.